The 9 T cell receptor beta chains in this list originate from one sample, sequenced in a study of Graves' ophthalmopathy and Graves' hyperthyroidism. CDR3 regions of TCR beta were amplified from RNA transcripts. An opening RT-PCR round employed HTBI primers and preceded a second-round multiplex PCR. A single record per CDR3 protein comes from TCRdb applying MiXCR to the multiplex PCR reads. Here the sample spans hundreds of thousands of distinct CDR3 sequences, about 40% being singletons. Sequenced: peripheral blood. The source of these receptors is an adult man with Graves' ophthalmopathy.

This clonotype was recorded once. This chain uses TRBV15 with TRBJ2-6; D gene unclear. The germline gives CDR1 LNHNV, CDR2 YYDKDF (reference sequence). This CDR3 comprises 13 residues. Trimming left V 8 bases short and J 2 bases short, with 7 bases between. For the CDR3, the DNA is TGTGCCACCTCTCCTCCTGGGGCCAACGTCCTGACTTTC. Translation gives CATSPPGANVLTF.

The rearrangement links TRBV2 to TRBJ2-7, with TRBD1 as a possible D gene (7 bases). The CDR3 is 13 residues long. Trimming pared 6 bases from V and 10 bases from J, leaving 19 bases between. Germline CDR1 SNHLY, CDR2 FYNNEI. The CDR3 nucleotides are TGTGCCAGCAGATACAACAGGGGAGGCGGTCAGTACTTC. It codes for CASRYNRGGGQYF.

The gene calls are TRBV2 and TRBJ2-5; D possibly corresponds to TRBD2 (5 bases). The CDR3 is 15 residues long. V dropped 6 bases and J dropped 7 bases, with 21 bases sitting between them. Germline loops: CDR1 SNHLY, CDR2 FYNNEI. CDR3 DNA: TGTGCCAGCAGCAGTAAGAGGACCCGGGAATTGACCCAGTACTTC. It yields the protein CASSSKRTRELTQYF. The variable domain in full, with the rest retrieved from reference TRBV2 and TRBJ2-5, is EPEVTQTPSHQVTQMGQEVILRCVPISNHLYFYWYRQILGQKVEFLVSFYNNEISEKSEIFDDQFSVERPDGSNFTLKIRSTKLEDSAMYFCASSSKRTRELTQYFGPGTRLLVL.

The chain employs TRBV12-3 or TRBV12-4 and TRBJ1-1; 7 nucleotides agree with TRBD1. J lost 4 bases, V lost 3 bases, and 5 bases had no gene match. The CDR3 is 14 residues long. The CDR3 nucleotides are TGTGCCAGCAGTTTCATAGGGGGCACCACTGAAGCTTTCTTT. Translated: CASSFIGGTTEAFF.

In regard to this clonotype: The conserved final phenylalanine or tryptophan is absent from the CDR3, which likely points to a read error. The limits of the CDR3 on the DNA are not certain, so only TCRdb's listed CDR3 is given. The V gene is TRBV29-1, the J gene TRBJ1-1; the table names TRBD1, a call not compared with the DNA. Counting both end residues, the CDR3 totals 11 amino acids. Per germline, CDR1 SQVTM and CDR2 ANQGSEA. The CDR3 sequence is CSVEDRDTTVS.

The table lists this clonotype with a few counts. The chain links TRBV19 to TRBJ1-5; 8 positions agree with TRBD1. The CDR3 contains 18 residues. Trimming at V came to 4 bases and at J to 9 bases, leaving 20 bases not matched to a gene. CDR1 is LNHDA, CDR2 SQIVND, per germline (reference sequence). Written as DNA, the CDR3 is TGTGCCAGTAGTAGAGACAGGGGCCTCAAAAGCGGGGGTCTGCCCCAGCATTTT. Amino acid sequence: CASSRDRGLKSGGLPQHF.

In this sample, this clonotype turned up a few times. This chain uses TRBV6-5 with TRBJ2-2, with D possibly matching TRBD2 (5 bases). Germline assignment: CDR1 MNHEY and CDR2 SVGAGI. CDR3 length: 14 residues. The V end lost 8 bases, the J end lost 0 bases, and 10 bases lay between the germline ends. In nucleotides, the CDR3 is TGTGCCAGCCGCCGGGGAACGAACACCGGGGAGCTGTTTTTT. Encoded protein: CASRRGTNTGELFF.

The table lists this clonotype with many counts. This chain uses TRBV12-3 or TRBV12-4 with TRBJ1-1, with 8 positions matching TRBD1. The CDR3 consists of 14 residues. Losses at the gene ends were 6 bases for V and 4 bases for J; bases not matched to a gene: 7. The CDR3 loop reads CASSRTGLSTEAFF. The CDR3 DNA reads as TGTGCCAGCAGCCGGACAGGGCTGAGCACTGAAGCTTTCTTT.

This clonotype was counted only a few times. V and J are TRBV10-3 and TRBJ1-6, with D possibly TRBD1 on 6 matching bases. Per the germline V gene, CDR1 is ENHRY and CDR2 is SYGVKD. The CDR3 sequence is 14 residues long. Trimming shortened V by 3 bases and J by 6 bases, and 9 bases separated the two germline ends. The CDR3 reads CAISDQGSNSPLHF. The CDR3 bases are TGTGCCATCAGTGATCAGGGGAGTAATTCACCCCTCCACTTT.